The rows below give T cell receptor beta chains drawn from one sample of a study of T-cell memory formation after mild COVID-19. Each CDR3 protein gets one entry after TCRdb re-called the 5' RACE reads with MiXCR. The sample lists roughly 560,000 distinct CDR3 sequences; roughly 22% were seen once. What was sequenced was PBMCs or a T cell subset sorted from them (not recorded which). The receptors derive from an adult woman who had mild COVID-19 (a few samples of this study predate the infection). Cell type and time point are not known. The conserved cysteine and the conserved F or W are not part of the CDR3 here. Expanded clones are given a class, and other clones once, few, many or no size at all.

v_call	clone_size	cdr3_aa
TRBV9	few	ASSVGLGDIQY
TRBV3-1	few	ASSQDGGAQETQY
TRBV5-1	many	ASSLGLGEETQY
TRBV6-5	few	ASREASYNEQF
TRBV7-2	few	ASSLGGLAGVYEQF
TRBV30	few	AHRDRGPGELF
TRBV11-2	NA	ASSPSVLYEQY
TRBV12-3/TRBV12-4	many	ASTPGRRSFNYGYT
TRBV15	NA	ATSRGDNQPQH
TRBV7-9	NA	ASSPDNYEQY
TRBV6-1	few	ASSVGVLSYEQY
TRBV5-1	many	ASSLDGGPRMAQY
TRBV7-6	NA	ASSSLPANEQF
TRBV2	NA	ASSRGVGLGEKLF
TRBV7-2	many	ASSSVAGARNEQF
TRBV20-1	NA	SAAPGGVEQF
TRBV7-3	NA	ASSPGTDSSYEQY
TRBV12-3/TRBV12-4	NA	ASSFSSDTQY
TRBV12-3/TRBV12-4	many	ASSLAGGLEQY
TRBV3-1	NA	ASSQGTSGRLGTQY
TRBV19	few	ASSMAALNIQY
TRBV5-6	NA	ASSLGKLRLGNEQF
TRBV4-2	NA	ASSQEPPERAYNEQF
TRBV18	NA	ASSPRHTDIQY
TRBV7-2	few	ASSLELLAGGRGETQY
TRBV24-1	NA	ATSERGQIRSTDTQY
TRBV4-1	NA	ASSQDQVQGGWVTEAF